The present TCR beta chain was sequenced within a study of shared clonotypes between healthy human individuals. Overall study results and limits: In this cohort, only blood was sampled, and tissue repertoires likely differ.

Each cell subset's genomic DNA was divided evenly among several immunoSEQ plates. Sequencing was performed with immunoSEQ multiplex PCR; in TCRdb, only in-frame clones are kept and a portion is missing. This sample has over 2 million clones, with 85% to 95% found just once. As for this clone: Its cognate antigen is unknown.

Donors comprised healthy HIV-negative adults lacking recent acute infections or vaccinations. Subsets obtained from CD4+ cells comprised CD45RA+ naive and CD45RA-negative memory cells. The receptor comes from a man between 18 and 35 years old in good health. Some clones in this sample may be carry-over from other donors' samples. Material: naive CD4+ T cells from PBMCs. Subset meaning: CD45RA+ positively selected.

CDR3 region: CASRPLQGSKSGTEAFF. The CDR3 nucleotides read TGTGCCAGCCGCCCTTTACAGGGATCTAAGTCGGGCACTGAAGCTTTCTTT. This chain uses TRBV5-8 with TRBJ1-1, with a tentative D call TRBD1 (6 bases). The V end lost 7 bases, the J end lost 4 bases, and 26 bases lay between the germline ends. Germline CDR1 is SGHTS and CDR2 is YDEGEE. CDR3 length: 17 residues. The variable domain in full, with the rest retrieved from reference TRBV5-8 and TRBJ1-1, is EAGVTQSPTHLIKTRGQQATLRCSPISGHTSVYWYQQALGLGLQFLLWYDEGEERNRGNFPPRFSGRQFPNYSSELNVNALELEDSALYLCASRPLQGSKSGTEAFFGQGTRLTVV.